These 12 T cell receptor beta chains came from one sample sequenced in a study of blood T cell repertoires in COVID-19 (dated by TCRdb to 2018 to 2020). Library prep was done by the immunoSEQ multiplex PCR assay. TCRdb provides this immuneACCESS table in a form limited to in-frame rearrangements. Some clones are lacking; in checked studies, under half of them reflect an unresolved V gene, and why the rest are absent is not known. A total of about 240,000 clones appear in this sample, 86% of them only once. The ten largest clones add up to about 12% of the sample. The specimen was peripheral blood. These TCRs come from an elderly man with acute or convalescent COVID-19.

This clone was seen repeatedly, ten times or more. The chain couples TRBV11-3 to TRBJ2-1; tentatively, D is TRBD2 (6 bases). V gave up 5 bases and J gave up 4 bases, with 18 bases separating them. Germline loops: CDR1 SGHNT, CDR2 YENEEA. The CDR3 sequence is 16 residues long. Here the CDR3 reads CASSQYRGGTYNEQFF. CDR3 in DNA: TGTGCCAGCAGCCAATATAGGGGCGGGACTTACAATGAGCAGTTCTTC.

This clone was found a few times. The rearrangement joins TRBV9 to TRBJ1-2; D might be TRBD1 (6 bases). Germline V lookup: CDR1 SGDLS, CDR2 YYNGEE. CDR3 length: 17 amino acids. Trimming took 1 base from V and 5 from J, leaving 21 bases between them. The CDR3 region is CASSVLVTVGAVYGYTF. In DNA, the CDR3 is TGTGCCAGCAGCGTATTAGTAACGGTGGGGGCCGTGTATGGCTACACCTTC.

This chain joins TRBV7-2 and TRBJ2-3; 8 bases map to TRBD2. In germline, CDR1 is SGHTA, CDR2 FQGNSA. The CDR3 is 17 residues long. The junction had 12 bases not matched to a gene; V was cut back by 6 bases and J by 1 base. CDR3: CASSRNAAGAGTDTQYF. DNA of the CDR3: TGTGCCAGCAGTCGAAACGCAGCGGGAGCGGGCACAGATACGCAGTATTTT.

The chain uses TRBV9 and TRBJ1-6; a possible D gene is TRBD1 (6 bases). The CDR3 covers 15 residues. Germline lookup yields CDR1 SGDLS and CDR2 YYNGEE. The V end lost 0 bases, the J end lost 5 bases, and 9 bases lay between the germline ends. In DNA form, the CDR3 reads TGTGCCAGCAGCGTAGGGGGACAAAATAATTCACCCCTCCACTTT. Its protein is CASSVGGQNNSPLHF.

The chain couples TRBV10-3 to TRBJ2-3; 12 bases are shared with TRBD2. The germline gives CDR1 ENHRY, CDR2 SYGVKD. The CDR3 is made up of 14 amino acids. Trimming removed 5 bases from V and 4 bases from J; junction bases left unmatched: 1. CDR3: CAISLAGGSDTQYF. CDR3 DNA: TGTGCCATCAGTCTAGCGGGAGGGTCAGATACGCAGTATTTT.

The rearrangement links TRBV29-1 to TRBJ1-1; 9 nucleotides agree with TRBD1. Per germline, CDR1 SQVTM and CDR2 ANQGSEA. The J segment lost 4 bases and the V segment lost 6 bases, leaving 9 bases of the junction unmatched. The CDR3 runs to 14 residues. The CDR3: CSVGEGQGITEAFF. The CDR3 nucleotides are TGCAGCGTGGGGGAAGGACAGGGGATCACTGAAGCTTTCTTT. Full variable domain (outside the CDR3, taken from reference TRBV29-1 and TRBJ1-1): SAVISQKPSRDICQRGTSLTIQCQVDSQVTMMFWYRQQPGQSLTLIATANQGSEATYESGFVIDKFPISRPNLTFSTLTVSNMSPEDSSIYLCSVGEGQGITEAFFGQGTRLTVV.

This chain connects TRBV27 to TRBJ1-3; 10 nucleotides line up with TRBD1. From germline, CDR1 is MNHEY and CDR2 SMNVEV (reference sequence). The CDR3 contains 15 residues. After removal of 6 bases from V and 0 bases from J, the junction contained 2 bases not matched to a gene. For the CDR3, the DNA is TGTGCCAGCAGACGGACAGGGGGCTCTGGAAACACCATATATTTT. It encodes CASRRTGGSGNTIYF.

In DNA, the CDR3 is TGTGCCAGTAGTATTTTCGGAAGGGGTAGATCCTATAATTCACCCCTCCACTTT. It translates to CASSIFGRGRSYNSPLHF. The chain employs TRBV19 and TRBJ1-6; weak D call: TRBD1 (5 bases). The CDR3 has 18 residues. Germline CDR1 is LNHDA and CDR2 is SQIVND (reference sequence). The V and J ends lost 3 bases and 1 base respectively, with 16 bases between them.

The V and J genes are TRBV7-9 and TRBJ2-3, with 9 bases fitting TRBD1. The CDR3 has 14 residues. Germline-derived CDR1 and CDR2 are SEHNR and FQNEAQ (reference sequence). The V and J ends lost 5 bases and 7 bases, in that order; junction bases with no gene match: 7. CDR3 coding DNA: TGTGCCAGCAGCCCACAGGGGGCGGGAAATACGCAGTATTTT. Translating it yields CASSPQGAGNTQYF.

This clone was observed once. This chain joins TRBV18 and TRBJ2-5; 13 bases align to TRBD2. Trimming at V came to 3 bases and at J to 1 base, leaving 8 bases not matched to a gene. This CDR3 region has 18 residues. Germline CDR1 KGHSH, CDR2 LQKENI. In nucleotides, the CDR3 is TGTGCCAGCTCACCTCGGACTAGCGGGGGTATCAGCCAAGAGACCCAGTACTTC. Its protein product is CASSPRTSGGISQETQYF.

This chain connects TRBV3-1 (or the pseudogene TRBV3-2) to TRBJ2-7; 7 bases fit TRBD2. The length of the CDR3 is 14 residues. Trimming cost V 6 bases and J 5 bases; bases outside gene matches: 10. The germline gives CDR1 LGHDT, CDR2 YNNKEL (reference sequence). CDR3 in amino acids: CASRLTGGYNEQYF. CDR3 sequence (DNA): TGTGCCAGCAGGCTGACGGGAGGATATAACGAGCAGTACTTC.

The genes are TRBV6-2 or TRBV6-3 and TRBJ2-1; 14 positions match TRBD2. V gave up 4 bases and J gave up 8 bases; unmatched junction bases: 13. CDR1 is MNHEY, CDR2 SVGEGT, per germline. The CDR3 has 18 amino acids. CDR3 region: CASSSNFGTSGSGDEQFF. In DNA form, the CDR3 reads TGTGCCAGCAGTTCCAACTTCGGGACTAGCGGGAGTGGGGATGAGCAGTTCTTC.